These 12 T cell receptor beta chains came from one sample sequenced in a study of shared clonotypes between healthy human individuals (TCRdb year 2020). The library was obtained by the immunoSEQ multiplex PCR assay. TCRdb's version of the immuneACCESS table is confined to in-frame rearrangements and falls short of the full clone set. An unresolved V gene accounts for under half of the shortfall where checked; the remainder is of unknown origin. The sample profile shows a few million clones; nearly 97% of them were found once. The top ten clonotypes cover approximately 0.13% of the sample. The source material was naive CD4+ T cells sorted from blood. The sample's cell subset or site label is to be understood as: CD45RA+ positively selected. The receptors here all came from a man aged 18 to 30 in good health.

CDR3: CAWSFSIFQETQYF. The DNA for the CDR3 is TGTGCCTGGAGTTTCTCAATTTTCCAAGAGACCCAGTACTTC. The gene calls are TRBV30 and TRBJ2-5; D call uncertain. With 2 bases removed from V and 1 base from J, the gap between germline ends came to 11 bases. Germline V CDR1 and CDR2: GTSNPN, SVGIG (reference sequence). This CDR3 is built from 14 residues.

This clone has more than one count but fewer than ten. This chain joins TRBV9 and TRBJ2-1; D is undetermined. Germline values: CDR1 SGDLS, CDR2 YYNGEE. This CDR3 is built from 17 residues. V dropped 2 bases and J dropped 0 bases, with 15 bases sitting between them. The CDR3 nucleotides are TGTGCCAGCAGCGTCCAGGAAGGGCCTACCTCCTACAATGAGCAGTTCTTC. Translated, it gives CASSVQEGPTSYNEQFF.

The V gene is TRBV5-6, the J gene TRBJ1-4; no clear D gene. V dropped 3 bases and J dropped 7 bases, with 19 bases sitting between them. The CDR3 has 16 amino acids. Germline V CDR1 and CDR2: SGHDT, YYEEEE. CDR3 bases: TGTGCCAGCAGCTCCAAATCCGGGCCGCAGGCTGAAAAACTGTTTTTT. It is translated as CASSSKSGPQAEKLFF.

The rearrangement uses TRBV19 and TRBJ1-1; D is uncertain. This CDR3 contains 14 residues. CDR1 LNHDA and CDR2 SQIVND come from the germline V gene (reference sequence). V was pared by 0 bases and J by 8 bases, with 13 bases between. CDR3 protein: CASSIDRRRTEAFF. The DNA for the CDR3 is TGTGCCAGTAGTATAGATAGACGGCGTACGGAAGCTTTCTTT.

V and J are TRBV7-8 and TRBJ1-2, with TRBD1 matching 7 bases. This CDR3 has 16 residues. The V and J ends lost 1 base and 5 bases, in that order; junction bases with no gene match: 10. Per germline, CDR1 SGHVS and CDR2 FQNEAQ. The CDR3 nucleotides read TGTGCCAGCAGCTTAGTCGGGACAGCGGACCTATATGGCTACACCTTC. It is translated as CASSLVGTADLYGYTF. Together with reference TRBV7-8 and TRBJ1-2, the CDR3 gives the full variable domain: GAGVSQSPRYKVAKRGQDVALRCDPISGHVSLFWYQQALGQGPEFLTYFQNEAQLDKSGLPSDRFFAERPEGSVSTLKIQRTQQEDSAVYLCASSLVGTADLYGYTFGSGTRLTVV.

The chain has TRBV5-6 and TRBJ2-1; tentatively, D is TRBD1 (6 bases). The CDR3 extends over 16 amino acids. Trimming took 4 bases from V and 5 from J, leaving 19 bases between them. CDR1 is SGHDT, CDR2 YYEEEE, per germline. For the CDR3, the DNA is TGTGCCAGCAGCCAAACAGGGACGGCTAAGGACAATGAGCAGTTCTTC. Encoded protein: CASSQTGTAKDNEQFF.

The chain links TRBV10-3 to TRBJ2-6, with TRBD2 identical over 7 bases. The CDR3 consists of 17 residues. After removal of 10 bases from V and 2 bases from J, the junction contained 14 bases not matched to a gene. The germline V gene has CDR1 ENHRY and CDR2 SYGVKD. CDR3 protein: CATGGGQGKPGANVLTF. CDR3 nucleotides: TGTGCCACGGGGGGAGGACAAGGTAAACCTGGGGCCAACGTCCTGACTTTC.

This chain links TRBV6-5 with TRBJ2-1; the match to TRBD2 covers 8 bases. Germline CDR1 is MNHEY and CDR2 is SVGAGI. With V trimmed by 6 bases and J by 8 bases, 12 bases remained unmatched. The CDR3 is 15 amino acids. The chain's CDR3 is CASSVRGGTGYEQFF. The CDR3 DNA is TGTGCCAGCAGCGTCCGGGGGGGGACGGGCTATGAGCAGTTCTTC.

Turning to this clone: The sample holds other DNA sequences that translate to the same CDR3. The V call is TRBV30, the J call TRBJ1-5; D is uncertain. Looked up from germline, CDR1 is GTSNPN and CDR2 is SVGIG (reference sequence). With 0 bases removed from V and 6 bases from J, the gap between germline ends came to 9 bases. This CDR3 is 13 amino acids long. CDR3 amino acids: CAWSVLGGQPQHF. DNA of the CDR3: TGTGCCTGGAGTGTACTCGGCGGTCAGCCCCAGCATTTT.

The chain carries TRBV5-1 and TRBJ2-5; TRBD2 aligns across 11 bases. J lost 5 bases, V lost 0 bases, and 9 bases had no gene match. Germline V lookup: CDR1 SGHRS, CDR2 YFSETQ. This CDR3 has 17 residues. The CDR3 loop reads CASSLAKTSGVLETQYF. Here the CDR3 DNA reads TGCGCCAGCAGCTTGGCCAAGACTAGCGGGGTACTGGAGACCCAGTACTTC.

This chain connects TRBV2 to TRBJ2-5, with 7 bases fitting TRBD1. The CDR3 is 11 residues long. From germline, CDR1 is SNHLY and CDR2 FYNNEI. CDR3 coding DNA: TGTGCGATCAACAGGGGCGAGACCCAGTACTTC. This translates into CAINRGETQYF.

This clone appeared once. CDR3 bases: TGTGCCATCAGTGCACCTAGCGGGAGTGGTCGCGAGCAGTACTTC. The encoded protein is CAISAPSGSGREQYF. The rearrangement links TRBV10-3 to TRBJ2-7; TRBD2 agrees at 10 bases. Trimming removed 4 bases from V and 6 bases from J; junction bases left unmatched: 9. The CDR3 spans 15 residues. Germline CDR1 and CDR2: ENHRY and SYGVKD.